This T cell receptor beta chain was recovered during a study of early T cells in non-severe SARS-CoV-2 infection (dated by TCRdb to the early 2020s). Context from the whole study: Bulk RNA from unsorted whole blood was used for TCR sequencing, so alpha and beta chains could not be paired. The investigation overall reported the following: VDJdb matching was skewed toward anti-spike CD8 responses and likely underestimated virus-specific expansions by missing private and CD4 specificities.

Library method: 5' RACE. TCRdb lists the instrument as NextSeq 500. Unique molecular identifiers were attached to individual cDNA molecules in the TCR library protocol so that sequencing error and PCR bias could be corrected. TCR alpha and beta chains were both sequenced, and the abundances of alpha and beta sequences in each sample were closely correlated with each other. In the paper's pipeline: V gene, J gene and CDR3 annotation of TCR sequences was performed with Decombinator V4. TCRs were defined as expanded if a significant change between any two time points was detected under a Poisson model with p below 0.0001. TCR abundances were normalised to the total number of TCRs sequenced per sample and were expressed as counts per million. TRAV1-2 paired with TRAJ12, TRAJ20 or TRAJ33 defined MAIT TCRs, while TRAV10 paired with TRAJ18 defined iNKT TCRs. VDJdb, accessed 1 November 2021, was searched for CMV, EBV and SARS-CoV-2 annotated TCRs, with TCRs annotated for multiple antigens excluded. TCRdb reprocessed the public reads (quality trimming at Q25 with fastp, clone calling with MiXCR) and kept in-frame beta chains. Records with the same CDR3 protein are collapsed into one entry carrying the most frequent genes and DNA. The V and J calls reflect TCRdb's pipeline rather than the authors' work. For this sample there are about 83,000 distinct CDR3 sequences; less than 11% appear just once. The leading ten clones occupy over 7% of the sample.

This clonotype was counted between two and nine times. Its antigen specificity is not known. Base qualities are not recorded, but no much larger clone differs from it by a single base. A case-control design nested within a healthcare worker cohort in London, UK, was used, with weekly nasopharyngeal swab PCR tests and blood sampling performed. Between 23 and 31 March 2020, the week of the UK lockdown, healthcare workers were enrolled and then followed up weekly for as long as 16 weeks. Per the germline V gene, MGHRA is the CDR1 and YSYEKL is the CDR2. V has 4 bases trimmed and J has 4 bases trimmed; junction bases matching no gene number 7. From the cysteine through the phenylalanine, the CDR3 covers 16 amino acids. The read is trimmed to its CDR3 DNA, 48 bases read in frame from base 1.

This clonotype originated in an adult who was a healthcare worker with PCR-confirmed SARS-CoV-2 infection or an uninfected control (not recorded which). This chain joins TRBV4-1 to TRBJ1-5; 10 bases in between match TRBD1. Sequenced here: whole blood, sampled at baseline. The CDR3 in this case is CASSPGDRGRNQPQHF. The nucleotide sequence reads TGCGCCAGCAGCCCGGGCGACAGGGGGCGGAATCAGCCCCAGCATTTT.